One sample yielded the 8 T cell receptor beta chains listed below, sequenced in a study of blood T cell repertoires in COVID-19. Measured with immunoSEQ multiplex PCR; TCRdb has only the in-frame clones, and not every one. The sample comprises about 36,000 clones, approximately 86% of which are singletons, and under 15% rests with the top ten. Sequencing was performed on peripheral blood. The receptors come from a human donor in a cohort sampled during active COVID-19.

The rearrangement uses TRBV7-9 and TRBJ2-3; 7 bases map to TRBD2. The CDR3 covers 13 residues. Germline V gives CDR1 SEHNR, CDR2 FQNEAQ (reference sequence). Trimming at V came to 5 bases and at J to 6 bases, leaving 5 bases not matched to a gene. The CDR3 spells CASSADGGDTQYF. CDR3 DNA sequence: TGTGCCAGCAGCGCGGACGGGGGGGATACGCAGTATTTT.

The chain carries TRBV4-2 and TRBJ2-1; 9 bases align to TRBD1. J lost 12 bases, V lost 3 bases, and 15 bases had no gene match. Germline CDR1 is LGHNA and CDR2 is YNFKEQ. The CDR3 spans 16 residues. The CDR3 nucleotides read TGTGCCAGCAGCCAGAGGCCGACAGGGGGAATATCTGGGCAGTTCTTC. The encoded protein is CASSQRPTGGISGQFF.

This chain uses TRBV12-3 or TRBV12-4 with TRBJ1-2, with D hard to call. This CDR3 has 11 amino acids. Trimming took 7 bases from V and 8 from J, leaving 11 bases between them. As DNA, the CDR3 is TGTGCCAGCACCCAAAGCCACGGCTACACCTTC. Its translation: CASTQSHGYTF.

This chain joins TRBV7-6 and TRBJ2-1; 11 bases match TRBD2. CDR1 SGHVS and CDR2 FNYEAQ come from the germline V gene. The length of the CDR3 is 15 residues. V shed 5 bases and J 6 bases; nucleotides not matched to a gene: 6. The CDR3 region is CASSLGLAGSNEQFF. The CDR3 nucleotides read TGTGCCAGCAGCCTCGGACTAGCGGGTAGCAATGAGCAGTTCTTC.

The CDR3 region has the DNA TGCGCCAGCAGCTCAGGATTTCGATCCACCGGGGAGCTGTTTTTT. Residues: CASSSGFRSTGELFF. This chain joins TRBV5-1 and TRBJ2-2; D remains unclear. V was clipped by 3 bases and J by 4 bases, with 13 bases between them. Per the germline V gene, CDR1 is SGHRS and CDR2 is YFSETQ. The CDR3 covers 15 residues.

This chain links TRBV2 with TRBJ1-2; D remains ambiguous. Per the germline V gene, CDR1 is SNHLY and CDR2 is FYNNEI. V lost 3 bases to trimming and J lost 3 bases, with 14 bases between them. The CDR3 contains 15 residues. In nucleotides, the CDR3 is TGTGCCAGCAGTGACCTCTTCGGAGGCTACTATGGCTACACCTTC. Protein product: CASSDLFGGYYGYTF.

V gene TRBV5-1 combines with J gene TRBJ2-1; 7 bases line up with TRBD1. There are 11 residues in the CDR3. J gave up 13 bases and V 4 bases, and 5 bases lay outside the gene matches. The germline gives CDR1 SGHRS, CDR2 YFSETQ. CDR3 bases: TGCGCCAGCAGCATCGACAGGGAACAGTTCTTC. As protein: CASSIDREQFF.

The V call is TRBV3-1 (or the pseudogene TRBV3-2), the J call TRBJ2-1; TRBD2 matches 15 bases. The ends lost 0 bases at V and 5 bases at J; junction bases unmatched: 8. The length of the CDR3 is 19 residues. Germline V gene sequence: CDR1 LGHDT, CDR2 YNNKEL (reference sequence). CDR3 protein: CASSQDRRTSGGGNNEQFF. The CDR3 DNA reads TGTGCCAGCAGCCAAGATCGGCGGACTAGCGGGGGGGGAAACAATGAGCAGTTCTTC.